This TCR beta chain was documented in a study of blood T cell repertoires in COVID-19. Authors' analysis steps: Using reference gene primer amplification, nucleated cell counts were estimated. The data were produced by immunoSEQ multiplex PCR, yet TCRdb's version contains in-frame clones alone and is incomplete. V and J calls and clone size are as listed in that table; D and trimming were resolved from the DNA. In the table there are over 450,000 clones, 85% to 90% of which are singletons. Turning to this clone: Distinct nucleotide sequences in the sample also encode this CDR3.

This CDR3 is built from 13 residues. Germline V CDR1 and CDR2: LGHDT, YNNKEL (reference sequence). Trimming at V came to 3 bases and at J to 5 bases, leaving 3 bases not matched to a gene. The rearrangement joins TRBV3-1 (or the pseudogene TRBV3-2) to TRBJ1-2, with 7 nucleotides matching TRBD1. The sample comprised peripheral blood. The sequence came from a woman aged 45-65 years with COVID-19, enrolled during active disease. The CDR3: CASSQPQGYGYTF. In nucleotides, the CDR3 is TGTGCCAGCAGCCAGCCACAGGGGTATGGCTACACCTTC.